This T cell receptor beta chain was found in a study of blood T cell repertoires in COVID-19 (dated by TCRdb to between 2020 and 2021). For the wider study: Samples covering the acute and convalescent phases of COVID-19 were provided by collaborators in the United States, Italy and Spain. The material from the prospective study consisted of cDNA or gDNA derived from T cells, B-cell-depleted T cells, or PBMCs. Deeply sampled blood TCRbeta repertoires from subjects exposed to, actively infected with, or recovered from COVID-19 were included in the dataset. The repertoires were made available in a free public database intended to serve as a resource for research on the immune response to SARS-CoV-2. Samples were obtained from the ongoing ImmuneRACE study (first 160 participants) and from 1,254 subjects provided by 6 global collaborators. A de-identified subject ID, COVID-19 status, age in years and sex were almost always included in the sample metadata. Where available, HLA class I and class II types were taken from metadata supplied by the sample provider and were not determined by assay-based typing.

As regards this clone: No antigen is known for it. Base-call qualities are not available, and no considerably larger clone is one nucleotide away.

TCRbeta CDR3 regions were amplified from genomic DNA using the immunoSEQ Assay, a bias-controlled multiplex PCR. Per the original workflow: The number of nucleated cells in each sample was estimated from the amplification of reference gene primers within the assay. To quantify the absolute abundance of each unique TCRbeta CDR3 rearrangement, sequence reads were collapsed and filtered. Productive Simpson clonality was computed per sample as the square root of Simpson's diversity index over productive rearrangements. Not all clones reach the TCRdb copy of this immuneACCESS table, which keeps in-frame sequences only. Checked studies attribute under half of the gap to unresolved V genes and leave the rest unexplained. That table supplies the V and J calls and clone size; D and trimming were determined from the DNA. The sample contains under 200,000 clones, 70% to 90% of them found a single time. The ten most abundant clones make up roughly 21% of the sample.

Points the paper makes about the study in general: The amount of clinical and demographic metadata varied by source and participant and was provided uncurated.

Each collaborating institution followed its own protocols to collect whole blood in K2EDTA tubes. For TCRbeta analysis, collaborators shipped samples as frozen whole blood, isolated PBMCs, or DNA extracted from either of those sample types. The germline V gene (reference sequence) sets CDR1 to LNHDA and CDR2 to SQIVND. The CDR3 goes from the cysteine to the phenylalanine over 14 residues. The only DNA kept is the CDR3, 42 bases in frame from the first base. Ends trimmed: V by 1 base, J by 9 bases; bases unmatched to a gene: 6. The clonotype originates from a man aged 55 to 70 with active or convalescent COVID-19. The chain is encoded by TRBV19 joined to TRBJ2-1; 7 middle bases align to TRBD2. Sequences were obtained from peripheral blood. The CDR3 protein: CASSIGGGLSEQFF. The nucleotides are TGTGCCAGTAGTATAGGGGGAGGGCTGTCTGAGCAGTTCTTC. The reference TRBV19 and TRBJ2-1 proteins fill in what lies around the CDR3, so the full variable domain reads DGGITQSPKYLFRKEGQNVTLSCEQNLNHDAMYWYRQDPGQGLRLIYYSQIVNDFQKGDIAEGYSVSREKKESFPLTVTSAQKNPTAFYLCASSIGGGLSEQFFGPGTRLTVL.